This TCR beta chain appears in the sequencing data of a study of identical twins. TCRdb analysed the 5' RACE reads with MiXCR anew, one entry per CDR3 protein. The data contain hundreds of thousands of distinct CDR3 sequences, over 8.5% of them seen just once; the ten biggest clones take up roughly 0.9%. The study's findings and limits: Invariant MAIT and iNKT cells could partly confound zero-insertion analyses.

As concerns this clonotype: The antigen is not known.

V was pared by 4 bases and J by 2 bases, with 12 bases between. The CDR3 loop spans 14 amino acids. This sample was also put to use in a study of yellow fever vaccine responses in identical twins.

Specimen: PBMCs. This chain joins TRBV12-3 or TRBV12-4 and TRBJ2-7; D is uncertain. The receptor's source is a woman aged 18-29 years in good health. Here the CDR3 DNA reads TGTGCCAGCAGTTGGTCGGCCGGAACCTACGAGCAGTACTTC. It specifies CASSWSAGTYEQYF.